This T cell receptor beta chain was sequenced in a study of blood T cell repertoires in COVID-19. Across the whole study: Some COVID-19 samples were acute and others convalescent; all came from the United States, Italy and Spain.

Original processing methods: Estimation of nucleated cell counts was performed using reference gene primer amplification. TCRdb's table, derived via immunoSEQ multiplex PCR, lists solely in-frame clones and lacks some. The V and J calls and clone size were taken over from that table, and D and trimming were inferred from the DNA. The repertoire has around 380,000 clones, around 87% of them found once; the top ten carry around 1.3%. Everyone who took part was 18 to 89 years old, and they came from 20 to 25 US areas. Either two negative PCRs, clearance, or symptom resolution qualified Cohort 3 donors as recovered. Sequencing used PBMCs or T cells enriched from blood (not recorded which). The receptor was derived from a young man who had recovered from COVID-19.

The CDR3 region is CASSSRDRDLNVLTF. The CDR3 DNA is TGTGCCAGCAGCTCACGGGACAGAGACCTCAACGTCCTGACTTTC. The rearrangement uses TRBV7-6 and TRBJ2-6; 7 positions match TRBD1. Germline CDR1 and CDR2: SGHVS and FNYEAQ. This CDR3 is built from 15 residues. V trimming: 4 bases; J trimming: 9 bases; junction bases outside the gene matches: 9.